Below, one TCR beta chain is given with its context. The sample is drawn from a study of shared clonotypes between healthy human individuals. The run depth of the assay was deep. The repertoire was sequenced with immunoSEQ multiplex PCR; TCRdb's copy has only in-frame clones and lacks some. The data contain approximately 530,000 clones, 90% to 97% of them singletons. Sequencing used naive CD4+ T cells sorted from blood. Regarding subset: CD45RA+ positively selected. The clonotype comes from a woman in her twenties or thirties in good health.

As DNA, the CDR3 is TGTGCCAGCAGCTTGACCGGGACAGGGGAGTATTTT. This codes for CASSLTGTGEYF. The chain uses TRBV4-2 and TRBJ2-3, with 10 bases aligning to TRBD1. The CDR3 covers 12 residues. Germline CDR1 and CDR2: LGHNA and YNFKEQ. V gave up 5 bases and J gave up 13 bases; unmatched junction bases: 6.